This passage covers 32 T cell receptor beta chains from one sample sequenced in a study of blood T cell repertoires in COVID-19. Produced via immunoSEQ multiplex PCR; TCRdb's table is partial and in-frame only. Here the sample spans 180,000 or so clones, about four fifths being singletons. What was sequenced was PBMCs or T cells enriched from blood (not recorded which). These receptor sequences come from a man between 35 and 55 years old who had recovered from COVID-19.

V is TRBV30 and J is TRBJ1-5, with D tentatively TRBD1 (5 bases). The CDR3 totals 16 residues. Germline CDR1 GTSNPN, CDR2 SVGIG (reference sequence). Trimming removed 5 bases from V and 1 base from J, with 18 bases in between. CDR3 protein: CAWSPGGDSSNQPQHF. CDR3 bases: TGTGCCTGGTCCCCGGGCGGGGACTCAAGCAATCAGCCCCAGCATTTT.

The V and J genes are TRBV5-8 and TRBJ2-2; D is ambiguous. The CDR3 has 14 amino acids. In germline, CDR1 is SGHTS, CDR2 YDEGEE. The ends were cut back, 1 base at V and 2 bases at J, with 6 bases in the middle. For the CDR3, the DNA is TGTGCCAGCAGCTTGCACAGCAACACCGGGGAGCTGTTTTTT. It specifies CASSLHSNTGELFF.

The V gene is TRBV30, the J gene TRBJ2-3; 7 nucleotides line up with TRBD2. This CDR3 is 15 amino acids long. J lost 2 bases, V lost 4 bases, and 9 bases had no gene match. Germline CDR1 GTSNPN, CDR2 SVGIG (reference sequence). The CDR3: CAWTLGRGPTDTQYF. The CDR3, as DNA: TGTGCCTGGACCCTGGGGAGGGGCCCCACAGATACGCAGTATTTT.

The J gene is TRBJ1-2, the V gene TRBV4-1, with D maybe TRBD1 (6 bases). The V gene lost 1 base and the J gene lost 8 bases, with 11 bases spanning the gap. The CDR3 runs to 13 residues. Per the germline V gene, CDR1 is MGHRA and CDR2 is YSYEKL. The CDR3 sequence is CASSQVTGYGYTF. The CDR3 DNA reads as TGCGCCAGCAGCCAAGTCACAGGGTACGGCTACACCTTC.

CDR3 region: CASSPGHSGNTIYF. The CDR3 DNA reads as TGCGCCAGCAGCCCGGGACACTCTGGAAACACCATATATTTT. The chain carries TRBV4-3 and TRBJ1-3, with D perhaps matching TRBD1 (6 bases). The CDR3 runs 14 residues. Germline V gene sequence: CDR1 LGHNA, CDR2 YSLEER. V was trimmed by 4 bases and J by 0 bases, leaving 7 bases between them.

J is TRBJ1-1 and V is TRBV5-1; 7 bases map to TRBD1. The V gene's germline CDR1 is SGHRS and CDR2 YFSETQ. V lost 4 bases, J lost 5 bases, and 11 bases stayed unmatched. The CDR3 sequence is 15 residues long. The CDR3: CASSVQGLKGTEAFF. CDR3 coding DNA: TGCGCCAGCAGCGTACAGGGGCTAAAGGGGACTGAAGCTTTCTTT.

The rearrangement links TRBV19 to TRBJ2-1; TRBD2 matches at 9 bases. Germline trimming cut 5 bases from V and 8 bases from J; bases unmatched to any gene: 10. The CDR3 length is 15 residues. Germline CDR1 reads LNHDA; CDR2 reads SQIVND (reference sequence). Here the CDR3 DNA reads TGTGCCAGTAGTGCCACCGGGACTAGCCTCCATGAGCAGTTCTTC. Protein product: CASSATGTSLHEQFF.

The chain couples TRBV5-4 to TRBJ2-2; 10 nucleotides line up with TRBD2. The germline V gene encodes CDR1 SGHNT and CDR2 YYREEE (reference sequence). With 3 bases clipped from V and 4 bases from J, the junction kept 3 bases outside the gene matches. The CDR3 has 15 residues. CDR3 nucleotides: TGTGCCAGCAGCTCTAGCGGGGGCCCCACCGGGGAGCTGTTTTTT. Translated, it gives CASSSSGGPTGELFF.

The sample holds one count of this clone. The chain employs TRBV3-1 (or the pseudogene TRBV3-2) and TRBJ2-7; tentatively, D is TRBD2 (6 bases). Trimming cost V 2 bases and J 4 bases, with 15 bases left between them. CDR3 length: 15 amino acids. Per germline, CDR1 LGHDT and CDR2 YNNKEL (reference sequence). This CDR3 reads CASSQYTSPWYEQYF. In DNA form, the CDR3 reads TGTGCCAGCAGCCAATATACTAGCCCTTGGTACGAGCAGTACTTC.

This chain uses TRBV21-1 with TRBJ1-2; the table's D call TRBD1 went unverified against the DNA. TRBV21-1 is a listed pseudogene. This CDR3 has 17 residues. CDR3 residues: CASSRDGRGLLRGGYTF. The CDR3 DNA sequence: TGTGCCAGCAGCAGAGATGGGAGAGGGCTGCTTAGGGGGGGCTACACCTTC.

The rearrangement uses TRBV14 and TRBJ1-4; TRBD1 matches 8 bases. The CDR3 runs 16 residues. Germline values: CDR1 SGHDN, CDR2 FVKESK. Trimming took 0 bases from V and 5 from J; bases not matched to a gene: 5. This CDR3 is CASSQDRGRLNEKLFF. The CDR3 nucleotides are TGTGCCAGCAGCCAAGACAGGGGGCGACTGAATGAAAAACTGTTTTTT.

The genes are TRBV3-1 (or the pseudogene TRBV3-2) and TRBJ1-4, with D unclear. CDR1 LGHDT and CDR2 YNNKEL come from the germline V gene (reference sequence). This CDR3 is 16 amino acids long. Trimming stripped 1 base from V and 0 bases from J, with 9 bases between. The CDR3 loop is CASSQGTRATNEKLFF. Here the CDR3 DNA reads TGTGCCAGCAGCCAAGGAACGCGGGCAACTAATGAAAAACTGTTTTTT.

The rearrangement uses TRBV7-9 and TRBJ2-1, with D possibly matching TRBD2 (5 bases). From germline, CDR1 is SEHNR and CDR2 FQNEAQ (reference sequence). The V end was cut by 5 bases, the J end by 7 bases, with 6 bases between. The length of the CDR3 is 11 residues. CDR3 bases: TGTGCCAGCAGCCGGGAAAATGAGCAGTTCTTC. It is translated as CASSRENEQFF.

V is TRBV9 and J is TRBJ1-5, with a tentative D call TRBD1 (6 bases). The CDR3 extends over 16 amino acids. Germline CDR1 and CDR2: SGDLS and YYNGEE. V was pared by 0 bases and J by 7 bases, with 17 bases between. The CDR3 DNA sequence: TGTGCCAGCAGCGTAGGGGATAGAGGGGGTGGGCAGCCCCAGCATTTT. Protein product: CASSVGDRGGGQPQHF.

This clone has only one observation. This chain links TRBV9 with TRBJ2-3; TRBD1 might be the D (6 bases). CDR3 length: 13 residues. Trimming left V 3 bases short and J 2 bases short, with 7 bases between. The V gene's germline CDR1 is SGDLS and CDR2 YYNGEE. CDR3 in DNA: TGTGCCAGCAGCGAGGGGGACACAGATACGCAGTATTTT. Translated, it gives CASSEGDTDTQYF.

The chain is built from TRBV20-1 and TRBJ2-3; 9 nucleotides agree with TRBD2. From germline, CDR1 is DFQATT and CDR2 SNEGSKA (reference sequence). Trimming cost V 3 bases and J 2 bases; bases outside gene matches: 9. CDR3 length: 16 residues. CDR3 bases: TGCAGTGCTAGTGGTCAGCGGGGGGCCGACACAGATACGCAGTATTTT. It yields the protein CSASGQRGADTDTQYF.

The CDR3 region is CASSPTVRTVLRRTEAFF. CDR3 DNA: TGTGCCAGCTCACCAACAGTTAGGACAGTTCTGAGGAGGACTGAAGCTTTCTTT. The gene calls are TRBV18 and TRBJ1-1, with a weak D call TRBD1 (6 bases). The CDR3 is 18 amino acids. Trimming left V 2 bases short and J 5 bases short, with 24 bases between. Germline V CDR1 and CDR2: KGHSH, LQKENI. Filled out from reference TRBV18 and TRBJ1-1, the complete variable domain reads NAGVMQNPRHLVRRRGQEARLRCSPMKGHSHVYWYRQLPEEGLKFMVYLQKENIIDESGMPKERFSAEFPKEGPSILRIQQVVRGDSAAYFCASSPTVRTVLRRTEAFFGQGTRLTVV.

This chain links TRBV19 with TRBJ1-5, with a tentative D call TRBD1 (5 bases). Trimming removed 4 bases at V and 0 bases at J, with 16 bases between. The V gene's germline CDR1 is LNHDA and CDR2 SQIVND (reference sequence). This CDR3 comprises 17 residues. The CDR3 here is CASSRPLMGGSNQPQHF. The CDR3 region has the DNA TGTGCCAGTAGTAGACCCCTAATGGGGGGTAGCAATCAGCCCCAGCATTTT. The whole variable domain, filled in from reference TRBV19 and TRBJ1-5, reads DGGITQSPKYLFRKEGQNVTLSCEQNLNHDAMYWYRQDPGQGLRLIYYSQIVNDFQKGDIAEGYSVSREKKESFPLTVTSAQKNPTAFYLCASSRPLMGGSNQPQHFGDGTRLSIL.

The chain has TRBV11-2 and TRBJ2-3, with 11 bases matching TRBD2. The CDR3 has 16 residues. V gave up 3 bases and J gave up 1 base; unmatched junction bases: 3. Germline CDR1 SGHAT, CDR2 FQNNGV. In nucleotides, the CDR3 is TGTGCCAGCAGCTTGATACTAGCGGGGGGCACAGATACGCAGTATTTT. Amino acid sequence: CASSLILAGGTDTQYF.

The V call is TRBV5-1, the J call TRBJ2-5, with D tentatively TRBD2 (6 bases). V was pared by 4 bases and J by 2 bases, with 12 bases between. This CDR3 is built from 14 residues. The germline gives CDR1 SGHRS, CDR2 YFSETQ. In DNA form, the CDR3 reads TGCGCCAGCAGCCCACAAGGGACTCAAGAGACCCAGTACTTC. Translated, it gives CASSPQGTQETQYF.

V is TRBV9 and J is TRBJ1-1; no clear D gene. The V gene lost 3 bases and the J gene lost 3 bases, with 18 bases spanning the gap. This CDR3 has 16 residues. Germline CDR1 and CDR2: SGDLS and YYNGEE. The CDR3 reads CASSGSLGETDTEAFF. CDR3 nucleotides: TGTGCCAGCAGCGGGAGCCTCGGGGAGACGGACACTGAAGCTTTCTTT.

The CDR3 sequence: CASSLDLSGAGEQYF. CDR3 bases: TGTGCCAGCAGCTTAGATCTATCAGGGGCTGGGGAGCAGTACTTC. The V gene is TRBV11-2, the J gene TRBJ2-7, with a weak D call TRBD1 (6 bases). V gave up 0 bases and J gave up 7 bases, with 16 bases separating them. CDR1 and CDR2 (germline): SGHAT, FQNNGV. The CDR3 contains 15 residues.

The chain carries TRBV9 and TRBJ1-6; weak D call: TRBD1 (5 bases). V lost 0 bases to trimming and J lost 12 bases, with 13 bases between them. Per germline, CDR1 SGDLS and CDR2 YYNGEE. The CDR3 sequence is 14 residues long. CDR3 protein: CASSVDGGLGPLHF. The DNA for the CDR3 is TGTGCCAGCAGCGTAGACGGGGGTTTGGGACCCCTCCACTTT.

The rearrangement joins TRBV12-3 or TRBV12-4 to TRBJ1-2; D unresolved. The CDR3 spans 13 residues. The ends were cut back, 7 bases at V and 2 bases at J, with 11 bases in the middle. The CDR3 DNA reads TGTGCCAGCAATGGGCACAGCAACTATGGCTACACCTTC. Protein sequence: CASNGHSNYGYTF.

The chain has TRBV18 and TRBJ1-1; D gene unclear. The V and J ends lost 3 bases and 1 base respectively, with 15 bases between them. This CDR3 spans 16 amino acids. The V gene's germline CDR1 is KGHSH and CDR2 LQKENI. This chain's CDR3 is CASSPLVPRKNTEAFF. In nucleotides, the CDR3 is TGTGCCAGCTCACCGTTGGTCCCCAGAAAGAACACTGAAGCTTTCTTT. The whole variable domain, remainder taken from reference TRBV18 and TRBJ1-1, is NAGVMQNPRHLVRRRGQEARLRCSPMKGHSHVYWYRQLPEEGLKFMVYLQKENIIDESGMPKERFSAEFPKEGPSILRIQQVVRGDSAAYFCASSPLVPRKNTEAFFGQGTRLTVV.

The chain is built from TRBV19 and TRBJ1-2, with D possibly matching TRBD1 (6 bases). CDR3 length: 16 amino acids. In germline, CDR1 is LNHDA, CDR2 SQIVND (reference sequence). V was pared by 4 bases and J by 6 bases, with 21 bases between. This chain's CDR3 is CASSSLGAGEGHGYTF. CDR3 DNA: TGTGCCAGTAGTAGCCTCGGAGCAGGGGAGGGTCATGGCTACACCTTC.

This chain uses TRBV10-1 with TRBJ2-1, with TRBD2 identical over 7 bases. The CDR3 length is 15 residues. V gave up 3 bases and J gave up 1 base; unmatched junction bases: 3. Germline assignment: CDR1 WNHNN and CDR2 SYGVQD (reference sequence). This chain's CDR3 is CASSDSGGSYNEQFF. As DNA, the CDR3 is TGCGCCAGCAGTGACTCGGGGGGTTCCTACAATGAGCAGTTCTTC.

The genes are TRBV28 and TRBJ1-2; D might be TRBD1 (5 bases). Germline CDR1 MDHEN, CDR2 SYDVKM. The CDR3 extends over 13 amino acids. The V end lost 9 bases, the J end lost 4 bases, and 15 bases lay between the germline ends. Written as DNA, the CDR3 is TGTGCCAGTTCTTCGACAGTTACCTATGGCTACACCTTC. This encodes CASSSTVTYGYTF.

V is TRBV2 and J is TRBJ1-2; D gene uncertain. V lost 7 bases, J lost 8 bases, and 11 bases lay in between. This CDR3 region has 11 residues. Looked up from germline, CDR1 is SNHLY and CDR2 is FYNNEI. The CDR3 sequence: CASKRYEGYTF. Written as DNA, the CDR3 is TGTGCCAGCAAGCGGTATGAGGGCTACACCTTC.

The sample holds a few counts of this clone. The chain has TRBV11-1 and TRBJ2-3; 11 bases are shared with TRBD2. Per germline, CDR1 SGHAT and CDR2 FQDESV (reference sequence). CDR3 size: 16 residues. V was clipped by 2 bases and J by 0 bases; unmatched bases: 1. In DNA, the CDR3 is TGTGCCAGCAGCTTACGACTAGCGGGAAGCACAGATACGCAGTATTTT. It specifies CASSLRLAGSTDTQYF.

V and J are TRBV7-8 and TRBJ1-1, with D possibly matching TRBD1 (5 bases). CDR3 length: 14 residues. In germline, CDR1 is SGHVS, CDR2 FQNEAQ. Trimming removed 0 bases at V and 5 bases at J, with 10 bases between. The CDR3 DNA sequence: TGTGCCAGCAGCTTAGCCTCGCCAGGGACTGAAGCTTTCTTT. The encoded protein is CASSLASPGTEAFF.

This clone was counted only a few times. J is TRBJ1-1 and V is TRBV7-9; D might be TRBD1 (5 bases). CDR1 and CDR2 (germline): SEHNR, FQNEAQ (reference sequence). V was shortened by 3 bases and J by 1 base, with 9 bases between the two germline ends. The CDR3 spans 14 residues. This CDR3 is CASSFGGGNTEAFF. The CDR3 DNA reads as TGTGCCAGCAGCTTCGGGGGTGGGAACACTGAAGCTTTCTTT.